This TCR beta chain derives from a study of siplizumab effects on memory and regulatory T cells. The method was immunoSEQ multiplex PCR; TCRdb's version includes in-frame clones alone and lacks a portion of them. This sample has about 40,000 clones, with about 89% found just once. The V gene end was trimmed by 6 bases and the J gene end by 3 bases; junction bases not matched to a gene: 4. CDR1 KGHSH and CDR2 LQKENI come from the germline V gene. The CDR3 loop spans 13 amino acids. The receptor's source is a human donor in good health. The sequenced material came from naive CD4+ T cells sorted from blood. V is TRBV18 and J is TRBJ1-2; the match to TRBD1 covers 7 bases. The CDR3 is CASSAGGDYGYTF. The CDR3 coding sequence is TGTGCCAGCTCGGCAGGGGGAGACTATGGCTACACCTTC.